These 18 T cell receptor beta chains were sequenced from one sample in a study of blood T cell repertoires in COVID-19. Only in-frame clones appear in the TCRdb table, and some are missing; sequencing was by immunoSEQ multiplex PCR. Here the sample spans about 360,000 clones, approximately 86% being singletons. The sequencing input was peripheral blood. All receptors come from a human donor in a cohort sampled during active COVID-19.

With respect to this clone: This CDR3 is missing its conserved last phenylalanine or tryptophan, likely due to a read error. The DNA is left out, because the CDR3 cannot be placed on it with certainty; the CDR3 is given as TCRdb lists it. This chain links TRBV4-1 with TRBJ1-1; the tabulated D call, TRBD1, remains unverified against the DNA. The CDR3 spans 14 amino acids, including both terminal residues. Germline loops: CDR1 MGHRA, CDR2 YSYEKL. This chain's CDR3 is CASSQDPSGQGVGI.

This clone was seen only once. Written as DNA, the CDR3 is TGTGCCAGCAGCCCTCGAAGGGGTGATTCACCCCTCCACTTT. This encodes CASSPRRGDSPLHF. The chain uses TRBV9 and TRBJ1-6, with D maybe TRBD1 (5 bases). Germline CDR1 and CDR2: SGDLS and YYNGEE. CDR3 length: 14 amino acids. V lost 4 bases and J lost 8, with 13 bases in between.

The J gene is TRBJ2-2, the V gene TRBV11-3; possibly TRBD2 for D (6 bases). The CDR3 runs to 15 residues. V was clipped by 1 base and J by 4 bases, with 10 bases between them. Per germline, CDR1 SGHNT and CDR2 YENEEA. The CDR3 bases are TGTGCCAGCAGCTTAGGAGGAGCGGGCACCGGGGAGCTGTTTTTT. It specifies CASSLGGAGTGELFF.

The V call is TRBV9, the J call TRBJ2-3; maybe TRBD1 (5 bases). V was pared by 0 bases and J by 1 base, with 15 bases between. CDR1 is SGDLS, CDR2 YYNGEE, per germline. The CDR3 is 17 residues long. The CDR3 DNA reads TGTGCCAGCAGCGTAGGAACTGGGGCTCGGCGCACAGATACGCAGTATTTT. Amino acids: CASSVGTGARRTDTQYF.

This clone appeared a few times. The chain uses TRBV7-8 and TRBJ2-7; the match to TRBD1 covers 10 bases. CDR1 and CDR2 (germline): SGHVS, FQNEAQ. This CDR3 comprises 15 residues. The V and J ends lost 1 base and 4 bases, in that order; junction bases with no gene match: 4. The CDR3 sequence: CASSLGTGQGYEQYF. CDR3 DNA sequence: TGTGCCAGCAGCTTAGGCACGGGACAGGGGTACGAGCAGTACTTC.

The V gene is TRBV5-4, the J gene TRBJ1-2, with TRBD1 matching over 7 bases. V was pared by 4 bases and J by 3 bases, with 18 bases of the junction left unmatched. The CDR3 is made up of 18 amino acids. Germline-derived CDR1 and CDR2 are SGHNT and YYREEE (reference sequence). CDR3: CASSTNLDSRGGYYGYTF. The CDR3 bases are TGTGCCAGCAGCACGAACTTGGACAGTCGAGGGGGCTACTATGGCTACACCTTC.

V gene TRBV10-3 combines with J gene TRBJ2-5, with TRBD2 identical over 12 bases. J lost 2 bases, V lost 10 bases, and 14 bases had no gene match. The germline V gene encodes CDR1 ENHRY and CDR2 SYGVKD. This CDR3 is built from 17 residues. The CDR3 sequence: CATQPKPSGRAQETQYF. The CDR3 nucleotides read TGTGCCACCCAACCAAAACCTAGCGGGAGGGCACAAGAGACCCAGTACTTC.

This clone appeared a few times. The CDR3 protein is CASSEAAGGSTEAFF. The CDR3 coding sequence is TGTGCCAGCAGTGAAGCAGCAGGGGGGAGCACTGAAGCTTTCTTT. This chain joins TRBV6-1 and TRBJ1-1; TRBD1 agrees at 7 bases. The CDR3 contains 15 residues. In germline, CDR1 is MNHNS, CDR2 SASEGT. Trimming at V came to 0 bases and at J to 4 bases, leaving 5 bases not matched to a gene.

The rearrangement joins TRBV27 to TRBJ1-1, with TRBD1 matching over 7 bases. The CDR3 runs to 13 residues. The junction had 8 bases not matched to a gene; V was cut back by 6 bases and J by 7 bases. Germline V gene lookup returns CDR1 MNHEY and CDR2 SMNVEV (reference sequence). In DNA form, the CDR3 reads TGTGCCAGCAGCTATCAGGGGGACGGTGAAGCTTTCTTT. Translated, it gives CASSYQGDGEAFF.

The chain links TRBV7-9 to TRBJ1-3, with a tentative D call TRBD1 (5 bases). Trimming stripped 1 base from V and 0 bases from J, with 16 bases between. Germline-derived CDR1 and CDR2 are SEHNR and FQNEAQ (reference sequence). CDR3 length: 18 amino acids. In DNA form, the CDR3 reads TGTGCCAGCAGCTTAGTCTCCGGGGGTGCGAGCTCTGGAAACACCATATATTTT. This gives the protein CASSLVSGGASSGNTIYF.

The chain uses TRBV28 and TRBJ2-7; D unclear. This CDR3 spans 12 amino acids. The V and J ends lost 5 bases and 3 bases respectively, with 8 bases between them. The germline V gene has CDR1 MDHEN and CDR2 SYDVKM. The CDR3 DNA reads TGTGCCAGCAGTCCCTTTCTCTACGAGCAGTACTTC. It translates to CASSPFLYEQYF.

The J gene is TRBJ1-6, the V gene TRBV10-3; the D is unclear. Germline CDR1 is ENHRY and CDR2 is SYGVKD. V was cut by 0 bases and J by 6 bases, with 12 bases left in between. The CDR3 spans 16 residues. The CDR3 reads CAISESQRGGNSPLHF. The CDR3 DNA follows: TGTGCCATCAGTGAGTCGCAGCGGGGTGGTAATTCACCCCTCCACTTT.

The CDR3 sequence: CATSIRQVVSPLHF. In DNA, the CDR3 is TGTGCCACCAGCATCCGACAGGTTGTTTCACCCCTCCACTTT. The chain uses TRBV15 and TRBJ1-6, with a weak D call TRBD1 (6 bases). The CDR3 is 14 residues long. In germline, CDR1 is LNHNV, CDR2 YYDKDF (reference sequence). The V end was cut by 4 bases, the J end by 9 bases, with 13 bases between.

This clone is a singleton in its sample. The J gene is TRBJ1-1, the V gene TRBV5-1; D might be TRBD1 (5 bases). This CDR3 is built from 18 residues. The V end lost 4 bases, the J end lost 0 bases, and 22 bases lay between the germline ends. The germline V gene has CDR1 SGHRS and CDR2 YFSETQ. CDR3 bases: TGCGCCAGCAGCCCTACGGGGGGTGCGCCCCAGATGAACACTGAAGCTTTCTTT. Translating it yields CASSPTGGAPQMNTEAFF.

This CDR3 reads CAWSTGQLYGYTF. The CDR3 nucleotides are TGTGCCTGGTCGACGGGACAGCTCTATGGCTACACCTTC. The V and J genes are TRBV30 and TRBJ1-2; 7 bases fit TRBD1. From germline, CDR1 is GTSNPN and CDR2 SVGIG (reference sequence). This CDR3 spans 13 amino acids. The trim removed 5 bases at V and 4 bases at J, leaving 7 bases unmatched.

The rearrangement links TRBV10-3 to TRBJ2-7; D unresolved. Per the germline V gene, CDR1 is ENHRY and CDR2 is SYGVKD. V lost 0 bases, J lost 5 bases, and 11 bases lay in between. There are 14 residues in the CDR3. CDR3 nucleotide sequence: TGTGCCATCAGTGAGTCGAGAGGTAGCCACGAGCAGTACTTC. This encodes CAISESRGSHEQYF.

The gene calls are TRBV2 and TRBJ2-3, with unresolved D. Looked up from germline, CDR1 is SNHLY and CDR2 is FYNNEI. The length of the CDR3 is 14 residues. Trimming shortened V by 5 bases and J by 2 bases, and 11 bases separated the two germline ends. The CDR3 DNA sequence: TGTGCCAGCAGTATCTCCTACTCCACAGATACGCAGTATTTT. Its protein is CASSISYSTDTQYF. The complete variable domain, with remaining parts taken from reference TRBV2 and TRBJ2-3, reads EPEVTQTPSHQVTQMGQEVILRCVPISNHLYFYWYRQILGQKVEFLVSFYNNEISEKSEIFDDQFSVERPDGSNFTLKIRSTKLEDSAMYFCASSISYSTDTQYFGPGTRLTVL.

A single count supports this clone. This rearrangement joins TRBV2 to TRBJ1-2, with no clear D. Trimming took off 6 bases at V and 4 bases at J, with 12 bases between the two ends. The CDR3 covers 13 residues. Germline V gene data show CDR1 as SNHLY and CDR2 as FYNNEI. The CDR3 protein is CASSIDTLYGYTF. CDR3 coding DNA: TGTGCCAGCAGCATCGACACCCTCTATGGCTACACCTTC.